This is a list of T cell receptor beta chains from one sample in a study of shared clonotypes between healthy human individuals. Generated by immunoSEQ multiplex PCR, the TCRdb table keeps only in-frame clones and is missing some. This sample has some 2.4 million clones, with 80% to 95% found just once. The sample consisted of naive CD4+ T cells from PBMCs. All receptors come from a man younger than 30 in good health. Some clones in this sample may be carry-over from other donors' samples. The CDR3 runs from the conserved cysteine through the conserved F or W. A D gene is named only where the DNA matches it firmly. Where a row states a size, it is once, few, many or the class of an expanded clone; other rows omit it.

j_call,clone_size,v_call,d_call,cdr3_nt,cdr3_aa
TRBJ2-7,-,TRBV19,-,TGTGCCAGTAGTATCGCCACCCAGTCCTACGAGCAGTACTTC,CASSIATQSYEQYF
TRBJ2-5,-,TRBV27,-,TGTGCCAGCAGTTTTAGGCGGGCGTTCCAAGAGACCCAGTACTTC,CASSFRRAFQETQYF
TRBJ2-5,-,TRBV5-1,-,TGCGCCAGCAGCCACTCGGGGCCAGAGACCCAGTACTTC,CASSHSGPETQYF
TRBJ1-4,-,TRBV5-6,TRBD1,TGTGCCAGCAGCTTGGGACAGGGGGATGAAAAACTGTTTTTT,CASSLGQGDEKLFF
TRBJ2-3,once,TRBV5-1,-,TGCGCCAGCAGCCCCCGGGTCCCGAGCACAGATACGCAGTATTTT,CASSPRVPSTDTQYF
TRBJ1-2,-,TRBV19,-,TGTGCCACCGGGGGTTGGGAAAGGGGCTACACCTTC,CATGGWERGYTF
TRBJ2-5,once,TRBV7-3,-,TGTGCCAGCAGCCCCCTGGGCAGGTCCCTACAAGAGACCCAGTACTTC,CASSPLGRSLQETQYF
TRBJ2-5,-,TRBV9,-,TGTGCCAGCAGCGAGGATCCCGCCGTCAGGGACCAAGAGACCCAGTACTTC,CASSEDPAVRDQETQYF
TRBJ2-1,-,TRBV25-1,-,TGTGCCAGCGTCCGGACTACCTCCTACAATGAGCAGTTCTTC,CASVRTTSYNEQFF
TRBJ2-7,-,TRBV27,TRBD2,TGTGCCAGCAGTTCTATCGCGCCCAGCGGGATAGGCGAGCAGTACTTC,CASSSIAPSGIGEQYF
TRBJ2-4,-,TRBV27,-,TGTGCCAGCAGCTGTACAGGGAATGGGGTGTTTCGGGCCAAAAACATTCAGTACTTC,CASSCTGNGVFRAKNIQYF
TRBJ2-1,-,TRBV5-1,TRBD2,TGCGCCAGCAGCACCGGGACTAGCGGATACAATGAGCAGTTCTTC,CASSTGTSGYNEQFF
TRBJ2-1,-,TRBV14,-,TGTGCCAGCAGCCAAGGACCCCTAGCGAATTACAATGAGCAGTTCTTC,CASSQGPLANYNEQFF
TRBJ1-4,-,TRBV2,TRBD1,TGTGCCACCGTCCCGGGACAGGCCGAAAATGAAAAACTGTTTTTT,CATVPGQAENEKLFF
TRBJ1-2,once,TRBV29-1,TRBD1,TGCAGCGAAGGACAGGCGGAATATGGCTACACCTTC,CSEGQAEYGYTF
TRBJ1-5,-,TRBV6-5,-,TGTGCCAGCAGTTCCCCGGGTGGCCAGCCCCAGCATTTT,CASSSPGGQPQHF
TRBJ2-5,-,TRBV18,TRBD1,TGTGCCAGCTCACCAAACCTGCCCTATGTCGGACAGGGAGAGACCCAGTACTTC,CASSPNLPYVGQGETQYF
TRBJ1-1,-,TRBV29-1,-,TGCAGCGTTCCCGGGAAGAACACTGAAGCTTTCTTT,CSVPGKNTEAFF
TRBJ2-3,-,TRBV19,-,TGTGCCAGTAGAGAAGATCTAGCAACAGATACGCAGTATTTT,CASREDLATDTQYF
TRBJ2-7,-,TRBV7-9,TRBD2,TGTGCCAGCAGCCTCAGAGGGACTAGCGGGGCCATCGGCGAGCAGTACTTC,CASSLRGTSGAIGEQYF
TRBJ1-2,-,TRBV30,-,TGTGCCTGGAGTGTGATAACTTCTTCCAGCTATGGCTACACCTTC,CAWSVITSSSYGYTF
TRBJ2-2,-,TRBV12-2,-,TGTGCAAGTCGCTTGCCCAGCGGGAGGGCCGCCGGGGAGCTGTTTTTT,CASRLPSGRAAGELFF
TRBJ2-1,-,TRBV11-3,-,TGTGCCAGCAGCCGAGGGGGAGGGCCGTATGAGCAGTTCTTC,CASSRGGGPYEQFF
TRBJ2-6,-,TRBV5-4,TRBD1,TGTGCCAGCAGGTCCGGGACAGGGGGCTCTGGGGCCAACGTCCTGACTTTC,CASRSGTGGSGANVLTF
TRBJ2-1,-,TRBV4-1,-,TGCGCCAGCAGCCAAGTTTCGAGCTCCTACAATGAGCAGTTCTTC,CASSQVSSSYNEQFF
TRBJ1-3,-,TRBV11-2,-,TGTGCCAGCAGCCGTCTCTCTGGAAACACCATATATTTT,CASSRLSGNTIYF
TRBJ2-5,-,TRBV2,TRBD2,TGTGCCAGCACCAAGGCCGAGGGACTAGCGGGAGAGACCCAGTACTTC,CASTKAEGLAGETQYF